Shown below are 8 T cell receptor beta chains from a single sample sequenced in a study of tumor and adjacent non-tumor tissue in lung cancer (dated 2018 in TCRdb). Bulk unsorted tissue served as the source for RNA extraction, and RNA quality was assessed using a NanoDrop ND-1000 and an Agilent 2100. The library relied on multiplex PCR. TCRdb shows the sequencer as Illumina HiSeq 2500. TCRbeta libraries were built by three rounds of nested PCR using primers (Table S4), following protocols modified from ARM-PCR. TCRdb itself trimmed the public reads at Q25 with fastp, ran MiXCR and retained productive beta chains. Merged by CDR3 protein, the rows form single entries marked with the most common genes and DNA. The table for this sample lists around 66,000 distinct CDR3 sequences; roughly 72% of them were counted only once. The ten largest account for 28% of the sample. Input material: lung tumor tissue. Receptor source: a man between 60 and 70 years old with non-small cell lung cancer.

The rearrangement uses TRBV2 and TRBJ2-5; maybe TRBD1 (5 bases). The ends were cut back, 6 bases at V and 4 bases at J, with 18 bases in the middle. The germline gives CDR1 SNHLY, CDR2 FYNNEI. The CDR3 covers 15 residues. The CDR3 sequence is CASSDGDSLIETQYF. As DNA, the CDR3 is TGTGCCAGCAGCGACGGCGACAGCTTGATAGAGACCCAGTACTTC.

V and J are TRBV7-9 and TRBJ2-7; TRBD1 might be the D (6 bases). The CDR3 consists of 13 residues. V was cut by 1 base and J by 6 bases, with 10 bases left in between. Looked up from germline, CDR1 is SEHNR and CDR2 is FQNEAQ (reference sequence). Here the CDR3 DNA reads TGTGCCAGCAGCTTAGACGGCAGGGGCGAGCAGTACTTC. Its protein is CASSLDGRGEQYF. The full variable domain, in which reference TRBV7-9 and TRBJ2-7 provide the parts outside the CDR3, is DTGVSQNPRHKITKRGQNVTFRCDPISEHNRLYWYRQTLGQGPEFLTYFQNEAQLEKSRLLSDRFSAERPKGSFSTLEIQRTEQGDSAMYLCASSLDGRGEQYFGPGTRLTVT.

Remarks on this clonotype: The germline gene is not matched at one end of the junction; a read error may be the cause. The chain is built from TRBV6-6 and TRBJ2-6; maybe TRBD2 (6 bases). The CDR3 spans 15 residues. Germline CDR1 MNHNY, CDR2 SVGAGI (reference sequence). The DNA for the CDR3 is TGTGCCAGCAGGGCGGGATCTTCTGGAGCCAACGTCCTGACTTTC. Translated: CASRAGSSGANVLTF.

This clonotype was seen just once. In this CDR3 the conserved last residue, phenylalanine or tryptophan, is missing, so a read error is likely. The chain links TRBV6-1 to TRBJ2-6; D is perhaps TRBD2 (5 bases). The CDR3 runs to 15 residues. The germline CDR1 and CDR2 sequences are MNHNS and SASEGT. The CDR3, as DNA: TGTGCCAGTAGTGAGGGCAGCTATGGGGCCAACGTCCTGACTTTA. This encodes CASSEGSYGANVLTL.

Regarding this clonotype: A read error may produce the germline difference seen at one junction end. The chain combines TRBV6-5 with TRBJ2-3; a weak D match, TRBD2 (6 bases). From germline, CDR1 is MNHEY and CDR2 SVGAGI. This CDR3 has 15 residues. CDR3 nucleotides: TGTGCCAGGAGTCCCAGAGCGGGTGGCACATATACGCAGTATTTT. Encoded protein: CARSPRAGGTYTQYF.

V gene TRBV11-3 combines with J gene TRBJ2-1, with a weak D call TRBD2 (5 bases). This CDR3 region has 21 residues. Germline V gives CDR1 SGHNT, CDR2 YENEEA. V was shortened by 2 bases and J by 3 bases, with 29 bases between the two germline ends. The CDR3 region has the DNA TGTGCCAGCAGCTTAATGTATGGTACTAGGCAGGAGGTCGTGGGCTACAATGAGCAGTTCTTC. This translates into CASSLMYGTRQEVVGYNEQFF.

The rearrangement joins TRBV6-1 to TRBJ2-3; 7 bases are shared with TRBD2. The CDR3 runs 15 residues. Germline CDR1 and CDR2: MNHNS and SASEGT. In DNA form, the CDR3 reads TGTGTCACCTCAGGAGCGGGAACCCACGCAGATACGCAGTATTTT. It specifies CVTSGAGTHADTQYF.

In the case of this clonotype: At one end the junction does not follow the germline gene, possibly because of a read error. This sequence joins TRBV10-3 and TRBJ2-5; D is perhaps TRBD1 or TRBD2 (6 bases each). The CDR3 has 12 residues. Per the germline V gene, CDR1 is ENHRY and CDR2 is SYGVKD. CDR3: CAISERGETQFF. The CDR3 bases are TGTGCCATCAGTGAGAGGGGGGAGACCCAATTCTTC.